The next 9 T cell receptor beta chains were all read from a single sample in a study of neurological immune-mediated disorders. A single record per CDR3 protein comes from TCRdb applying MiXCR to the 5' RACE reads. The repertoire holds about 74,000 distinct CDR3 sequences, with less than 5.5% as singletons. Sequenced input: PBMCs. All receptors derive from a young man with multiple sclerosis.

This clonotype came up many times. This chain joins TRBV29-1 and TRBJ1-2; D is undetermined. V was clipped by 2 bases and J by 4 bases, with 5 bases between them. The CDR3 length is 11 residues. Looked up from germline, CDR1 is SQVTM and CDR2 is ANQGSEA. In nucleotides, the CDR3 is TGCAGCGTTGAATCGGGCTATGGCTACACCTTC. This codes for CSVESGYGYTF. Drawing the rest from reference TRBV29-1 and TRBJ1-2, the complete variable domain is SAVISQKPSRDICQRGTSLTIQCQVDSQVTMMFWYRQQPGQSLTLIATANQGSEATYESGFVIDKFPISRPNLTFSTLTVSNMSPEDSSIYLCSVESGYGYTFGSGTRLTVV.

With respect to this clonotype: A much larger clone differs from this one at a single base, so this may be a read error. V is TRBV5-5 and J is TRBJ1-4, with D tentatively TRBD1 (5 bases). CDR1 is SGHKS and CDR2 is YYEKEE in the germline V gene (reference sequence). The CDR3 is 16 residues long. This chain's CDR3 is CASSLGTGTTNDKLFF. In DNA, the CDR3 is TGTGCCAGCAGCCTAGGGACGGGAACAACTAATGACAAACTGTTTTTT.

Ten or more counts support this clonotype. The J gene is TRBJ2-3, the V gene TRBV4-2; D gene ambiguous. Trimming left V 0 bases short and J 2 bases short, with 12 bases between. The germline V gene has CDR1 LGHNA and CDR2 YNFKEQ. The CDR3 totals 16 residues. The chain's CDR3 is CASSQEVGYPTDTQYF. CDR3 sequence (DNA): TGTGCCAGCAGCCAAGAAGTGGGATACCCCACAGATACGCAGTATTTT.

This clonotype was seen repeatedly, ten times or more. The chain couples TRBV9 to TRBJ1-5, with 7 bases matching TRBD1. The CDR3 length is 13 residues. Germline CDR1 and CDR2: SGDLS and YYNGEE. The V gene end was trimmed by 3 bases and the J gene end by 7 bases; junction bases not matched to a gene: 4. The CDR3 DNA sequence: TGTGCCAGCAGCGCTCGACAGGGCCAGCCCCAGCATTTT. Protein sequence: CASSARQGQPQHF.

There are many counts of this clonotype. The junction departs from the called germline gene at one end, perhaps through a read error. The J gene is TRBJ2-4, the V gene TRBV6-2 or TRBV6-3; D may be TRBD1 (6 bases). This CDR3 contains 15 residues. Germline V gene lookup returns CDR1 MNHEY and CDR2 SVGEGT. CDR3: CASSSLQGAQKIQYF. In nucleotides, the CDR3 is TGTGCCAGCAGTTCCTTACAGGGCGCCCAAAAAATTCAGTACTTC.

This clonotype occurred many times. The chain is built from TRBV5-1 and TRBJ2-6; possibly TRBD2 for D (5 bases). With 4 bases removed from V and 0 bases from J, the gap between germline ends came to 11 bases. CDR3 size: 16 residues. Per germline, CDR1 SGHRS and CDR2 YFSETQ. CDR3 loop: CASSRRGDSGANVLTF. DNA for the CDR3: TGCGCCAGCAGCCGCCGGGGTGACTCTGGGGCCAACGTCCTGACTTTC.

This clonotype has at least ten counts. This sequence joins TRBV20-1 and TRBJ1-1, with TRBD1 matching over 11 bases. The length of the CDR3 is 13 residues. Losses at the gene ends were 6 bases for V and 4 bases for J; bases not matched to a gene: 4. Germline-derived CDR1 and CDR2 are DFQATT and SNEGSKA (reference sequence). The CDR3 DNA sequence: TGCAGTGCCTGGGACAGGGGGGGCACTGAAGCTTTCTTT. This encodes CSAWDRGGTEAFF.

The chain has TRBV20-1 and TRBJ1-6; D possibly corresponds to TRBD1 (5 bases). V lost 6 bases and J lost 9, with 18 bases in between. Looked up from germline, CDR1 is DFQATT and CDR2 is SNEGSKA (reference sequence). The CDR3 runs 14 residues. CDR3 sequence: CSAEWKGFGSPLHF. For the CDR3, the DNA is TGCAGTGCGGAGTGGAAGGGGTTTGGTTCACCCCTCCACTTT.

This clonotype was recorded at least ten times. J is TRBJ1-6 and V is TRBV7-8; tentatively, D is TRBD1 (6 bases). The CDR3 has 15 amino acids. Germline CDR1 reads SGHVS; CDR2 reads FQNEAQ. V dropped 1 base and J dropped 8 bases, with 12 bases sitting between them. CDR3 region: CASSLEAGVDSPLHF. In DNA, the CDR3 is TGTGCCAGCAGCTTAGAGGCAGGGGTGGATTCACCCCTCCACTTT. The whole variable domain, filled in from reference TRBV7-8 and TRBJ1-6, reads GAGVSQSPRYKVAKRGQDVALRCDPISGHVSLFWYQQALGQGPEFLTYFQNEAQLDKSGLPSDRFFAERPEGSVSTLKIQRTQQEDSAVYLCASSLEAGVDSPLHFGNGTRLTVT.